A single sample gave rise to the 21 T cell receptor beta chains below, sequenced in a study of shared clonotypes between healthy human individuals. Clones were read by immunoSEQ multiplex PCR, and TCRdb kept only the in-frame ones, dropping some. The sample lists around 720,000 clones, around 73% occurring once. The sequenced sample consisted of memory CD4+ T cells sorted from blood. Subset given: CD45RA-negative fraction. These TCRs come from a woman in her twenties or thirties in good health.

The count of this clone is one. The chain uses TRBV6-6 and TRBJ2-7; TRBD1 matches at 8 bases. Germline V gene data show CDR1 as MNHNY and CDR2 as SVGAGI (reference sequence). CDR3 size: 15 residues. The ends lost 2 bases at V and 5 bases at J; junction bases unmatched: 8. The CDR3 coding sequence is TGTGCCAGCAGTTACACAAGGGCAGGGGGCCACGAGCAGTACTTC. It specifies CASSYTRAGGHEQYF.

This sequence joins TRBV28 and TRBJ1-1, with 8 bases lining up with TRBD1. The V gene end was trimmed by 3 bases and the J gene end by 6 bases; junction bases not matched to a gene: 9. In germline, CDR1 is MDHEN, CDR2 SYDVKM. The CDR3 consists of 15 residues. The CDR3 loop reads CASSFPTGAVSEAFF. The DNA of the CDR3 is TGTGCCAGCAGTTTCCCGACAGGGGCGGTTTCTGAAGCTTTCTTT.

CDR3 sequence reads: CASSLSTAYGYTF. CDR3 DNA: TGTGCCAGCAGTTTATCGACAGCCTATGGCTACACCTTC. The rearrangement uses TRBV28 and TRBJ1-2, with D possibly being TRBD1 (5 bases). Between the trimmed V and J ends, which lost 1 base and 4 bases, there was a span of 7 bases. CDR3 size: 13 residues. Germline CDR1 and CDR2: MDHEN and SYDVKM.

The rearrangement joins TRBV28 to TRBJ2-7; the D gene is possibly TRBD1 (6 bases). The CDR3 spans 15 residues. Trimming shortened V by 5 bases and J by 7 bases, and 21 bases separated the two germline ends. Germline V CDR1 and CDR2: MDHEN, SYDVKM. CDR3 nucleotide sequence: TGTGCCAGCAGTGGCTTAGGAGCAGGGGCATGGGAGCAGTACTTC. It translates to CASSGLGAGAWEQYF.

In regard to this clone: It may be a read error: a sequence one base away is much more abundant. The rearrangement joins TRBV28 to TRBJ2-7; 12 nucleotides match TRBD1. V was pared by 7 bases and J by 3 bases, with 10 bases of the junction left unmatched. CDR3 length: 16 amino acids. CDR1 MDHEN and CDR2 SYDVKM come from the germline V gene. This CDR3 reads CASNPVGTGGLYEQYF. The CDR3 nucleotides are TGTGCCAGCAACCCGGTGGGGACAGGGGGCCTCTACGAGCAGTACTTC.

This clone was seen a handful of times. This CDR3 is CASSEGPGNTIYF. CDR3 nucleotide sequence: TGTGCCAGCAGTGAGGGACCTGGAAACACCATATATTTT. V gene TRBV6-4 combines with J gene TRBJ1-3; perhaps TRBD1 as D (5 bases). CDR1 and CDR2 from the germline V gene are MRHNA and SNTAGT. There are 13 residues in the CDR3. V was cut by 3 bases and J by 2 bases, with 5 bases left in between.

The chain is built from TRBV6-1 and TRBJ2-1, with D maybe TRBD1 (5 bases). From germline, CDR1 is MNHNS and CDR2 SASEGT. The CDR3 covers 13 residues. Trimming removed 6 bases from V and 7 bases from J, with 13 bases in between. DNA of the CDR3: TGTGCCAGCAGGCAGGGTGCACTAAATGAGCAGTTCTTC. This encodes CASRQGALNEQFF.

In nucleotides, the CDR3 is TGTGCCAGTAGTACCGGGACTAATGCCTACGAGCAGTACTTC. It encodes CASSTGTNAYEQYF. This chain links TRBV19 with TRBJ2-7; 7 nucleotides line up with TRBD2. The V gene end was trimmed by 4 bases and the J gene end by 2 bases; junction bases not matched to a gene: 5. The germline gives CDR1 LNHDA, CDR2 SQIVND (reference sequence). This CDR3 contains 14 residues. Using reference TRBV19 and TRBJ2-7 for the parts outside the CDR3, the full variable domain is DGGITQSPKYLFRKEGQNVTLSCEQNLNHDAMYWYRQDPGQGLRLIYYSQIVNDFQKGDIAEGYSVSREKKESFPLTVTSAQKNPTAFYLCASSTGTNAYEQYFGPGTRLTVT.

The chain joins TRBV7-9 to TRBJ2-2, with a tentative D call TRBD1 (6 bases). Trimming took off 4 bases at V and 7 bases at J, with 13 bases between the two ends. The CDR3 loop spans 14 amino acids. The germline CDR1 and CDR2 sequences are SEHNR and FQNEAQ (reference sequence). As DNA, the CDR3 is TGTGCCAGCAGCTCACAGGGTGACGGCGGGGAGCTGTTTTTT. Its protein is CASSSQGDGGELFF.

The rearrangement links TRBV11-2 to TRBJ1-1; D unclear. The V and J ends lost 3 bases and 6 bases respectively, with 17 bases between them. Germline CDR1 is SGHAT and CDR2 is FQNNGV. This CDR3 is built from 15 residues. The CDR3 loop is CASSFVRQGHSEAFF. Here the CDR3 DNA reads TGTGCCAGCAGCTTTGTTCGTCAAGGGCACTCTGAAGCTTTCTTT.

The chain combines TRBV10-1 with TRBJ2-7; 7 bases agree with TRBD2. The germline V gene has CDR1 WNHNN and CDR2 SYGVQD (reference sequence). V was clipped by 4 bases and J by 6 bases; unmatched bases: 6. The CDR3 is 13 amino acids. DNA of the CDR3: TGCGCCAGCAGTGGGGCGGGAGTCGGCGAGCAGTACTTC. Translation gives CASSGAGVGEQYF.

This clone has a count of ten or more. The rearrangement links TRBV7-6 to TRBJ2-7; D unclear. Trimming removed 2 bases at V and 5 bases at J, with 4 bases between. CDR3 length equals 11 residues. Germline-derived CDR1 and CDR2 are SGHVS and FNYEAQ. CDR3 region: CASSLYHEQYF. The CDR3 region has the DNA TGTGCCAGCAGCTTATACCACGAGCAGTACTTC.

This clone was detected many times. The chain carries TRBV30 and TRBJ2-1, with a weak D call TRBD1 (5 bases). The length of the CDR3 is 13 residues. CDR1 and CDR2 (germline): GTSNPN, SVGIG (reference sequence). The V end lost 2 bases, the J end lost 5 bases, and 10 bases lay between the germline ends. CDR3 amino acids: CAWSPGRDNEQFF. CDR3 in DNA: TGTGCCTGGAGTCCTGGCAGGGACAATGAGCAGTTCTTC.

V and J are TRBV27 and TRBJ1-1; a possible D gene is TRBD1 (6 bases). Germline V gene data show CDR1 as MNHEY and CDR2 as SMNVEV (reference sequence). The V gene lost 1 base and the J gene lost 4 bases, with 13 bases spanning the gap. This CDR3 comprises 15 residues. The chain's CDR3 is CASSLFLGARTEAFF. CDR3 coding DNA: TGTGCCAGCAGTTTATTTTTGGGGGCGCGCACTGAAGCTTTCTTT.

This clone showed up just a few times. The chain combines TRBV25-1 with TRBJ2-1; D is unclear. The CDR3 spans 10 residues. Germline lookup yields CDR1 MGHDK and CDR2 SYGVNS. V was cut by 5 bases and J by 9 bases, with 5 bases left in between. The CDR3 reads CASSSTEQFF. CDR3 nucleotides: TGTGCCAGCAGTTCGACTGAGCAGTTCTTC.

The chain joins TRBV4-1 to TRBJ2-1; 9 nucleotides match TRBD1. After removal of 4 bases from V and 4 bases from J, the junction contained 5 bases not matched to a gene. The CDR3 has 15 amino acids. CDR1 MGHRA and CDR2 YSYEKL come from the germline V gene. The CDR3 here is CASSLGTGTYNEQFF. For the CDR3, the DNA is TGCGCCAGCAGCCTCGGGACAGGGACTTACAATGAGCAGTTCTTC.

The chain combines TRBV11-1 with TRBJ2-7; D could derive from TRBD1 or TRBD2 (5 bases each). The V end lost 1 base, the J end lost 5 bases, and 12 bases lay between the germline ends. Per germline, CDR1 SGHAT and CDR2 FQDESV (reference sequence). The CDR3 is 14 residues long. Written as DNA, the CDR3 is TGTGCCAGCAGCTTAGGGTTGGGGGTCGACGAGCAGTACTTC. Protein product: CASSLGLGVDEQYF.

J is TRBJ1-1 and V is TRBV18, with 8 bases aligning to TRBD1. V lost 6 bases and J lost 4; bases outside the gene matches: 13. The CDR3 has 16 amino acids. Germline CDR1 is KGHSH and CDR2 is LQKENI. This CDR3 reads CASSPTGAGQSTEAFF. The CDR3 region has the DNA TGTGCCAGCTCGCCGACAGGGGCCGGCCAGAGCACTGAAGCTTTCTTT.

The V gene is TRBV19, the J gene TRBJ2-5; 10 nucleotides align to TRBD1. CDR3 length: 16 amino acids. Germline loops: CDR1 LNHDA, CDR2 SQIVND (reference sequence). V lost 3 bases and J lost 5; bases outside the gene matches: 9. The CDR3 reads CASSILGQGVRETQYF. In DNA, the CDR3 is TGTGCCAGTAGTATTTTAGGACAGGGGGTGAGGGAGACCCAGTACTTC.

The chain is built from TRBV7-2 and TRBJ2-3, with 9 bases lining up with TRBD1. Trimming took 5 bases from V and 5 from J; bases not matched to a gene: 5. The V gene's germline CDR1 is SGHTA and CDR2 FQGNSA. The CDR3 covers 14 residues. This CDR3 reads CASSRDRAIDTQYF. In DNA, the CDR3 is TGTGCCAGCAGCCGGGACAGGGCCATAGATACGCAGTATTTT.

J is TRBJ2-3 and V is TRBV9; D remains unclear. The ends were cut back, 0 bases at V and 0 bases at J, with 8 bases in the middle. The CDR3 has 15 amino acids. Germline lookup yields CDR1 SGDLS and CDR2 YYNGEE. CDR3 residues: CASSVGATSTDTQYF. The CDR3 bases are TGTGCCAGCAGCGTAGGCGCCACTAGCACAGATACGCAGTATTTT.